Included here is one TCR beta chain sequence, with context. The record originates from a study of shared clonotypes between healthy human individuals. TCRdb's table, derived via immunoSEQ multiplex PCR, lists solely in-frame clones and lacks some. The sample has 2 million to 3 million clones; around nine tenths are singletons. The CDR3 is 13 residues long. V lost 4 bases and J lost 4, with 10 bases in between. The germline V gene encodes CDR1 SGHTA and CDR2 FQGNSA. Sequencing was performed on naive CD4+ T cells sorted from blood. The subset was: CD45RA+ positively selected. This TCR was sampled from a man between 18 and 35 years old in good health. V gene TRBV7-2 combines with J gene TRBJ2-5, with D possibly TRBD1 on 6 matching bases. For the CDR3, the DNA is TGTGCCAGCAGCTCCCAGGGGATAGAGACCCAGTACTTC. As protein: CASSSQGIETQYF.